The 30 T cell receptor beta chains presented below share a single source sample, sequenced in a study of T-cell memory formation after mild COVID-19. TCRdb analysed the 5' RACE reads with MiXCR anew, one entry per CDR3 protein. The data hold 550,000 to 700,000 distinct CDR3 sequences, with roughly 17% observed a single time. Material for sequencing was PBMCs or a T cell subset sorted from them (not recorded which). The origin of the receptors is an adult woman who had mild COVID-19 (a few samples of this study predate the infection). Cell type and time point are not known.

This clonotype has just a few counts. The rearrangement links TRBV30 to TRBJ1-1; the match to TRBD1 covers 9 bases. This CDR3 contains 13 residues. The germline gives CDR1 GTSNPN, CDR2 SVGIG (reference sequence). J lost 3 bases, V lost 8 bases, and 7 bases had no gene match. The CDR3 region has the DNA TGTGCCGGCCACAGGGGGCAGGACACTGAAGCTTTCTTT. Protein sequence: CAGHRGQDTEAFF.

This clonotype occurred many times. This CDR3 is CASSKGLAGNNEQFF. In DNA, the CDR3 is TGTGCCAGCAGCAAAGGACTAGCGGGAAACAATGAGCAGTTCTTC. The V gene is TRBV7-9, the J gene TRBJ2-1; 12 nucleotides match TRBD2. This CDR3 is 15 amino acids long. Germline values: CDR1 SEHNR, CDR2 FQNEAQ (reference sequence). J was trimmed by 5 bases and V by 5 bases; bases with no gene match: 4.

Only a few counts were recorded for this clonotype. The chain has TRBV15 and TRBJ2-7; 11 positions match TRBD2. Germline V gene data show CDR1 as LNHNV and CDR2 as YYDKDF (reference sequence). J lost 2 bases, V lost 0 bases, and 3 bases had no gene match. The CDR3 loop spans 16 amino acids. CDR3 amino acids: CATSRELAGATYEQYF. CDR3 nucleotide sequence: TGTGCCACCAGCAGAGAACTAGCGGGGGCCACCTACGAGCAGTACTTC.

The V call is TRBV6-2 or TRBV6-3, the J call TRBJ1-5, with a tentative D call TRBD1 (5 bases). V dropped 8 bases and J dropped 0 bases, with 8 bases sitting between them. The CDR3 length is 13 residues. Germline loops: CDR1 MNHEY, CDR2 SVGEGT. The CDR3 protein is CASVDISNQPQHF. The CDR3 bases are TGTGCCAGCGTGGACATTAGCAATCAGCCCCAGCATTTT.

This chain joins TRBV24-1 and TRBJ2-5; 9 bases match TRBD1. Trimming removed 4 bases from V and 4 bases from J; junction bases left unmatched: 6. In germline, CDR1 is KGHDR, CDR2 SFDVKD. The CDR3 is 15 amino acids. As DNA, the CDR3 is TGTGCCACCAGTGAGGGACAGGGAAGGAGAGAGACCCAGTACTTC. Translation gives CATSEGQGRRETQYF.

The chain joins TRBV29-1 to TRBJ2-7; D is perhaps TRBD1 or TRBD2 (5 bases each). CDR1 and CDR2 (germline): SQVTM, ANQGSEA. Trimming left V 6 bases short and J 6 bases short, with 12 bases between. CDR3 length: 11 residues. CDR3 in amino acids: CSVDGGPEQYF. The CDR3 DNA reads as TGCAGCGTGGATGGGGGACCCGAGCAGTACTTC.

V usage is TRBV29-1 and J usage is TRBJ2-7; D ambiguous. V dropped 0 bases and J dropped 5 bases, with 8 bases sitting between them. The CDR3 consists of 12 residues. CDR1 and CDR2 from the germline V gene are SQVTM and ANQGSEA. The CDR3 reads CSVEDHWNEQYF. Here the CDR3 DNA reads TGCAGCGTTGAAGATCATTGGAACGAGCAGTACTTC.

The table lists this clonotype with a few counts. V usage is TRBV6-6 and J usage is TRBJ2-7, with a possible D match to TRBD2 (5 bases). The CDR3 is 12 amino acids. The V gene lost 8 bases and the J gene lost 6 bases, with 14 bases spanning the gap. Germline loops: CDR1 MNHNY, CDR2 SVGAGI (reference sequence). Here the CDR3 DNA reads TGTGCCAGCGGGCCCCGAGGGCTCGAGCAGTACTTC. Amino acid sequence: CASGPRGLEQYF.

This chain uses TRBV12-3 or TRBV12-4 with TRBJ2-2; D remains unclear. Trimming removed 2 bases from V and 5 bases from J, with 6 bases in between. This CDR3 comprises 13 residues. The DNA of the CDR3 is TGTGCCAGCAGTTTACGGAGTACCGGGGAGCTGTTTTTT. It yields the protein CASSLRSTGELFF.

The rearrangement links TRBV6-2 or TRBV6-3 to TRBJ2-1, with a tentative D call TRBD2 (6 bases). This CDR3 contains 15 residues. V lost 3 bases to trimming and J lost 8 bases, with 17 bases between them. Germline V CDR1 and CDR2: MNHEY, SVGEGT. CDR3 DNA: TGTGCCAGCAGTTATTACGGGACTCCGGCCGATGAGCAGTTCTTC. As protein: CASSYYGTPADEQFF.

This chain links TRBV7-9 with TRBJ1-1, with D uncertain. V dropped 4 bases and J dropped 0 bases, with 15 bases sitting between them. CDR3 length: 16 residues. From germline, CDR1 is SEHNR and CDR2 FQNEAQ (reference sequence). The CDR3: CASSSPGNTLNTEAFF. As DNA, the CDR3 is TGTGCCAGCAGCTCCCCCGGGAACACCTTGAACACTGAAGCTTTCTTT.

This clonotype was counted ten times or more. V gene TRBV7-6 combines with J gene TRBJ2-7; a weak D match, TRBD1 (6 bases). The CDR3 contains 16 residues. Per the germline V gene, CDR1 is SGHVS and CDR2 is FNYEAQ. Trimming pared 1 base from V and 0 bases from J, leaving 13 bases between. The CDR3 reads CASSLGIRGHSYEQYF. The CDR3 DNA reads TGTGCCAGCAGCTTAGGCATCAGGGGCCACTCCTACGAGCAGTACTTC. Together with reference TRBV7-6 and TRBJ2-7, the CDR3 gives the full variable domain: GAGVSQSPRYKVTKRGQDVALRCDPISGHVSLYWYRQALGQGPEFLTYFNYEAQQDKSGLPNDRFSAERPEGSISTLTIQRTEQRDSAMYRCASSLGIRGHSYEQYFGPGTRLTVT.

V and J are TRBV6-1 and TRBJ1-1, with D perhaps TRBD1 (6 bases). From germline, CDR1 is MNHNS and CDR2 SASEGT. The CDR3 consists of 11 residues. The germline V and J ends were trimmed by 7 bases and 5 bases, with 8 bases remaining between them. The chain's CDR3 is CASNRVTEAFF. In DNA, the CDR3 is TGTGCCAGCAACAGGGTTACTGAAGCTTTCTTT.

This clonotype was seen more than once but under ten times. The rearrangement uses TRBV24-1 and TRBJ2-3, with 7 bases matching TRBD2. Germline CDR1 KGHDR, CDR2 SFDVKD. The CDR3 totals 14 residues. The trim removed 11 bases at V and 4 bases at J, leaving 11 bases unmatched. CDR3 in amino acids: CAIQPGGLSDTQYF. Here the CDR3 DNA reads TGTGCCATTCAACCCGGGGGGTTATCAGATACGCAGTATTTT.

This clonotype was detected a few times. V usage is TRBV7-2 and J usage is TRBJ2-1; 13 bases are a match to TRBD2. CDR1 is SGHTA, CDR2 FQGNSA, per germline. V lost 4 bases and J lost 10; bases outside the gene matches: 13. The CDR3 consists of 17 residues. DNA of the CDR3: TGTGCCAGCAGCTCGAATGCGGGACTAGCGGGGTCCGGGGAGCAGTTCTTC. This encodes CASSSNAGLAGSGEQFF.

This clonotype was observed a handful of times. The V call is TRBV6-6, the J call TRBJ2-7; D remains ambiguous. Trimming took 6 bases from V and 0 from J, leaving 18 bases between them. The CDR3 is 16 amino acids. Germline CDR1 reads MNHNY; CDR2 reads SVGAGI (reference sequence). This chain's CDR3 is CASSQPLVGYSYEQYF. The CDR3 bases are TGTGCCAGCAGCCAGCCCCTCGTGGGCTACTCCTACGAGCAGTACTTC.

The V and J genes are TRBV10-3 and TRBJ2-7; D not resolved. There are 15 residues in the CDR3. Trimming left V 0 bases short and J 6 bases short, with 15 bases between. Germline CDR1 ENHRY, CDR2 SYGVKD. The CDR3 spells CAISESTLSRGEQYF. As DNA, the CDR3 is TGTGCCATCAGTGAGTCGACACTTTCTCGAGGCGAGCAGTACTTC.

V is TRBV20-1 and J is TRBJ2-7; TRBD2 matches at 8 bases. V lost 3 bases to trimming and J lost 5 bases; unmatched junction nucleotides: 3. The V gene's germline CDR1 is DFQATT and CDR2 SNEGSKA (reference sequence). The CDR3 runs 12 residues. The CDR3 bases are TGCAGTGCTAGCGGGAGGGGACACGAGCAGTACTTC. This encodes CSASGRGHEQYF.

The gene calls are TRBV11-3 and TRBJ2-3, with 9 positions matching TRBD2. In germline, CDR1 is SGHNT, CDR2 YENEEA. Germline trimming cut 3 bases from V and 2 bases from J; bases unmatched to any gene: 6. The CDR3 spans 16 residues. The CDR3 is CASSLALAGLTDTQYF. In DNA form, the CDR3 reads TGTGCCAGCAGCTTGGCTCTAGCGGGACTCACAGATACGCAGTATTTT. The full variable domain, with the rest looked up from reference TRBV11-3 and TRBJ2-3, is EAGVVQSPRYKIIEKKQPVAFWCNPISGHNTLYWYLQNLGQGPELLIRYENEEAVDDSQLPKDRFSAERLKGVDSTLKIQPAELGDSAVYLCASSLALAGLTDTQYFGPGTRLTVL.

CDR3 sequence reads: CSAVRQGAILNTEAFF. In DNA form, the CDR3 reads TGCAGTGCGGTTAGGCAGGGGGCGATATTAAACACTGAAGCTTTCTTT. V is TRBV20-1 and J is TRBJ1-1; 8 bases align to TRBD1. Germline trimming cut 6 bases from V and 2 bases from J; bases unmatched to any gene: 14. The germline V gene encodes CDR1 DFQATT and CDR2 SNEGSKA (reference sequence). The CDR3 extends over 16 amino acids.

V gene TRBV6-2 or TRBV6-3 combines with J gene TRBJ2-1; D is tentatively TRBD1 or TRBD2 (5 bases each). The ends were cut back, 5 bases at V and 7 bases at J, with 15 bases in the middle. Germline V CDR1 and CDR2: MNHEY, SVGEGT. This CDR3 region has 14 residues. The CDR3 sequence: CASSPPGRTNEQFF. CDR3 in DNA: TGTGCCAGCAGTCCTCCGGGACGAACTAATGAGCAGTTCTTC.

The sample holds many counts of this clonotype. The J gene is TRBJ2-1, the V gene TRBV29-1; 9 positions match TRBD1. The CDR3 covers 17 residues. Germline V gene sequence: CDR1 SQVTM, CDR2 ANQGSEA. After removal of 8 bases from V and 0 bases from J, the junction contained 14 bases not matched to a gene. The CDR3 sequence: CSLGVQGAGSSYNEQFF. For the CDR3, the DNA is TGCAGCCTTGGGGTACAGGGGGCAGGGAGCTCCTACAATGAGCAGTTCTTC.

This clonotype occurred a few times. The chain couples TRBV29-1 to TRBJ1-4; 8 bases align to TRBD1. With V trimmed by 7 bases and J by 7 bases, 8 bases remained unmatched. The CDR3 is made up of 13 amino acids. Germline V gene lookup returns CDR1 SQVTM and CDR2 ANQGSEA. CDR3 nucleotides: TGCAGCGCTGGACAGGGCGGGGGTGAAAAACTGTTTTTT. Its translation: CSAGQGGGEKLFF. The complete variable domain, with remaining parts taken from reference TRBV29-1 and TRBJ1-4, reads SAVISQKPSRDICQRGTSLTIQCQVDSQVTMMFWYRQQPGQSLTLIATANQGSEATYESGFVIDKFPISRPNLTFSTLTVSNMSPEDSSIYLCSAGQGGGEKLFFGSGTQLSVL.

The chain uses TRBV7-2 and TRBJ1-5; D is uncertain. The CDR3 is 16 amino acids. Germline lookup yields CDR1 SGHTA and CDR2 FQGNSA. Between the trimmed V and J ends, which lost 3 bases and 1 base, there was a span of 13 bases. CDR3 nucleotides: TGTGCCAGCAGCTTTTTAGTGTCAGAAAGCAATCAGCCCCAGCATTTT. Protein: CASSFLVSESNQPQHF.

The V call is TRBV29-1, the J call TRBJ2-5, with a tentative D call TRBD1 (6 bases). V was trimmed by 3 bases and J by 5 bases, leaving 19 bases between them. CDR3 length equals 15 residues. Germline CDR1 reads SQVTM; CDR2 reads ANQGSEA. The CDR3 reads CSVDLGGQGMETQYF. CDR3 DNA sequence: TGCAGCGTTGATCTCGGAGGTCAGGGGATGGAGACCCAGTACTTC.

The chain has TRBV7-3 and TRBJ2-1, with 12 bases aligning to TRBD2. Trimming took 6 bases from V and 7 from J; bases not matched to a gene: 10. The CDR3 is 16 amino acids. CDR1 SGHTA and CDR2 FQGTGA come from the germline V gene. The CDR3 loop reads CASRSGLAGSGNEQFF. CDR3 DNA: TGTGCCAGCAGGTCAGGACTAGCGGGATCCGGGAATGAGCAGTTCTTC.

For the CDR3, the DNA is TGCGCCAGCAGCTGGACAGGGGACGGCCTCGGAAAATGGACCCAGTACTTC. Amino acids: CASSWTGDGLGKWTQYF. The chain carries TRBV5-1 and TRBJ2-5; TRBD1 matches 9 bases. Germline CDR1 SGHRS, CDR2 YFSETQ. After removal of 3 bases from V and 7 bases from J, the junction contained 16 bases not matched to a gene. The CDR3 has 17 amino acids.

This clonotype was detected a few times. The gene calls are TRBV7-3 and TRBJ1-1; D is ambiguous. This CDR3 spans 13 amino acids. CDR1 is SGHTA and CDR2 is FQGTGA in the germline V gene. With 4 bases removed from V and 3 bases from J, the gap between germline ends came to 9 bases. The DNA of the CDR3 is TGTGCCAGCAGCTGGACCGTGGACACTGAAGCTTTCTTT. It is translated as CASSWTVDTEAFF.

The chain has TRBV29-1 and TRBJ2-1; the match to TRBD1 covers 9 bases. CDR1 is SQVTM and CDR2 is ANQGSEA in the germline V gene. Unmatched junction bases numbered 0, after V lost 7 bases and J lost 2 bases. The CDR3 is 12 amino acids. The chain's CDR3 is CSGDRAYNEQFF. The CDR3 coding sequence is TGCAGCGGGGACAGGGCCTACAATGAGCAGTTCTTC.

The chain joins TRBV7-2 to TRBJ2-3; 8 nucleotides match TRBD1. Germline CDR1 reads SGHTA; CDR2 reads FQGNSA. Germline trimming cut 1 base from V and 2 bases from J; bases unmatched to any gene: 5. The CDR3 consists of 16 residues. The CDR3 loop is CASSLVGTGYTDTQYF. CDR3 bases: TGTGCCAGCAGCTTAGTCGGGACAGGTTACACAGATACGCAGTATTTT.